This passage covers 20 T cell receptor beta chains from one sample sequenced in a study of regulatory T cells in long-lasting Graves disease. With iRepertoire HTBI primers and Arm-PCR of CDR3 regions, TCR beta libraries were built. In TCRdb, the multiplex PCR reads were re-called with MiXCR into one record per CDR3 protein. The profile shows roughly 440,000 distinct CDR3 sequences, roughly 15% of them singletons. Time point noted: newly diagnosed GD, antithyroid drugs for less than 3 months. Construction of the TCR library relied on RNA isolated from PBMCs. The same data also went into a second study, on T cells in Graves' hyperthyroidism and ophthalmopathy.

Here the sequenced sample was peripheral blood mononuclear cells (PBMCs), taken at new diagnosis, from a patient treated with antithyroid drugs. The receptors come from a woman between 18 and 29 years old with Graves disease.

In this sample, this clonotype turned up many times. J is TRBJ2-1 and V is TRBV18, with TRBD2 identical over 8 bases. With 6 bases clipped from V and 4 bases from J, the junction kept 5 bases outside the gene matches. The CDR3 runs 14 residues. CDR1 is KGHSH, CDR2 LQKENI, per germline. The CDR3 DNA follows: TGTGCCAGCTCGCCTAGCGGGTCTTACAATGAGCAGTTCTTC. The encoded protein is CASSPSGSYNEQFF.

This clonotype was recorded many times. The V call is TRBV11-2, the J call TRBJ2-2; D gene ambiguous. Trimming left V 4 bases short and J 0 bases short, with 9 bases between. The CDR3 spans 15 residues. Germline CDR1 and CDR2: SGHAT and FQNNGV. Written as DNA, the CDR3 is TGTGCCAGCAGCTCGTTAGCCACGAACACCGGGGAGCTGTTTTTT. This sequence encodes CASSSLATNTGELFF.

This clonotype has at least ten counts. The V gene is TRBV20-1, the J gene TRBJ1-3; 11 bases fit TRBD1. The length of the CDR3 is 15 residues. The V and J ends lost 0 bases and 8 bases, in that order; junction bases with no gene match: 6. CDR1 DFQATT and CDR2 SNEGSKA come from the germline V gene (reference sequence). The CDR3 spells CSARDTGQGADTIYF. The CDR3 DNA reads as TGCAGTGCTAGAGATACCGGACAGGGGGCGGACACCATATATTTT.

This clonotype was seen many times. This sequence joins TRBV10-2 and TRBJ1-1, with D unresolved. V lost 2 bases and J 1 base, leaving 8 bases between the germline ends. Germline CDR1 WSHSY, CDR2 SAAADI. The CDR3 runs to 14 residues. CDR3 protein: CASSEADGNTEAFF. The DNA of the CDR3 is TGCGCCAGCAGTGAGGCGGATGGGAACACTGAAGCTTTCTTT.

This clonotype was seen ten or more times. This chain links TRBV6-1 with TRBJ1-1; D is unresolved. Germline CDR1 and CDR2: MNHNS and SASEGT. V shed 0 bases and J shed 11 bases, with 13 bases lying between them. This CDR3 region has 13 residues. The CDR3 sequence: CASSEAGRRNAFF. The CDR3, as DNA: TGTGCCAGCAGTGAAGCCGGCCGGCGGAATGCTTTCTTT.

This clonotype was counted many times. The chain couples TRBV5-6 to TRBJ2-5, with 11 positions matching TRBD1. CDR3 size: 17 residues. Germline lookup yields CDR1 SGHDT and CDR2 YYEEEE. Losses at the gene ends were 3 bases for V and 2 bases for J; bases not matched to a gene: 9. The chain's CDR3 is CASSSTWGQGVQETQYF. The CDR3 nucleotides read TGTGCCAGCAGCTCAACCTGGGGACAGGGGGTTCAAGAGACCCAGTACTTC.

The table lists this clonotype with many counts. The rearrangement uses TRBV4-1 and TRBJ2-7; D not resolved. Looked up from germline, CDR1 is MGHRA and CDR2 is YSYEKL. The CDR3 totals 16 residues. V dropped 4 bases and J dropped 2 bases, with 18 bases sitting between them. The CDR3 DNA is TGCGCCAGCAGCCGGGCAGGCCTCACGACCACCTACGAGCAGTACTTC. Protein sequence: CASSRAGLTTTYEQYF.

This clonotype occurred many times. The V and J genes are TRBV2 and TRBJ2-3, with TRBD1 matching 9 bases. Germline V lookup: CDR1 SNHLY, CDR2 FYNNEI. The CDR3 covers 15 residues. Unmatched junction bases numbered 2, after V lost 0 bases and J lost 4 bases. The CDR3 DNA reads TGTGCCAGCAGTGAAGCGGACAGGGGCCCAGATACGCAGTATTTT. This codes for CASSEADRGPDTQYF.

This clonotype has a count of ten or more. J is TRBJ2-1 and V is TRBV7-8, with 8 bases fitting TRBD2. CDR1 and CDR2 (germline): SGHVS, FQNEAQ. The trim removed 1 base at V and 8 bases at J, leaving 10 bases unmatched. The CDR3 length is 16 residues. The CDR3: CASSLGHSGKLYEQFF. Written as DNA, the CDR3 is TGTGCCAGCAGCTTAGGTCATAGCGGGAAATTGTATGAGCAGTTCTTC.

There are many counts of this clonotype. The rearrangement links TRBV2 to TRBJ1-1; D perhaps matches TRBD1 (6 bases). The CDR3 is 15 residues long. Germline assignment: CDR1 SNHLY and CDR2 FYNNEI. V gave up 2 bases and J gave up 0 bases, with 10 bases separating them. CDR3 amino acids: CASSERQGMNTEAFF. The DNA for the CDR3 is TGTGCCAGCAGTGAAAGGCAGGGGATGAACACTGAAGCTTTCTTT.

On this clonotype: A much larger clone is a single base away; this may be a read error. The chain couples TRBV6-1 to TRBJ2-3, with 7 bases lining up with TRBD2. The CDR3 covers 17 residues. Germline assignment: CDR1 MNHNS and CDR2 SASEGT. Trimming took 3 bases from V and 2 from J; bases not matched to a gene: 11. The CDR3 coding sequence is TGTGCCAGCAGTGACGGTCTCCTAGCGGCTAACACAGATACGCAGTATTTT. It yields the protein CASSDGLLAANTDTQYF.

This clonotype was counted many times. The chain uses TRBV18 and TRBJ2-5; 7 bases align to TRBD2. The germline V gene has CDR1 KGHSH and CDR2 LQKENI. Trimming removed 3 bases from V and 5 bases from J; junction bases left unmatched: 6. The CDR3 consists of 14 residues. The CDR3 coding sequence is TGTGCCAGCTCACCGGAAGCGGGATACGAGACCCAGTACTTC. Protein: CASSPEAGYETQYF.

V gene TRBV27 combines with J gene TRBJ2-1; 9 bases agree with TRBD2. Germline V gives CDR1 MNHEY, CDR2 SMNVEV (reference sequence). Losses at the gene ends were 5 bases for V and 8 bases for J; bases not matched to a gene: 10. This CDR3 contains 15 residues. Here the CDR3 reads CASSEGASGKYEQFF. CDR3 sequence (DNA): TGTGCCAGCAGTGAGGGGGCTAGCGGGAAATATGAGCAGTTCTTC.

A few counts support this clonotype. The J gene is TRBJ2-5, the V gene TRBV29-1; TRBD1 or TRBD2 may be the D gene (5 bases each). Trimming pared 6 bases from V and 4 bases from J, leaving 15 bases between. The CDR3 is 13 amino acids. Per the germline V gene, CDR1 is SQVTM and CDR2 is ANQGSEA. The CDR3 loop is CSVGTGNLETQYF. The DNA of the CDR3 is TGCAGCGTGGGGACGGGTAACCTAGAGACCCAGTACTTC.

As for this clonotype: A much larger clone lies one base from this, so it may be a read error. The genes are TRBV6-2 or TRBV6-3 and TRBJ2-5; 12 nucleotides line up with TRBD2. The CDR3 totals 15 residues. With V trimmed by 11 bases and J by 5 bases, 12 bases remained unmatched. Germline assignment: CDR1 MNHEY and CDR2 SVGEGT. The CDR3 bases are TGTGCCTGCGGTCGTCTAGCGGGAGGGGGGGAGACCCAGTACTTC. This codes for CACGRLAGGGETQYF.

This clonotype showed up many times. The genes are TRBV6-2 or TRBV6-3 and TRBJ1-1, with D unclear. Trimming left V 4 bases short and J 1 base short, with 10 bases between. The CDR3 covers 14 residues. The germline V gene encodes CDR1 MNHEY and CDR2 SVGEGT. The CDR3 here is CASSFIPPNTEAFF. The CDR3 DNA follows: TGTGCCAGCAGTTTTATTCCGCCGAACACTGAAGCTTTCTTT.

This clonotype was detected a few times. The V call is TRBV14, the J call TRBJ2-7, with D unresolved. CDR1 and CDR2 from the germline V gene are SGHDN and FVKESK. V dropped 0 bases and J dropped 3 bases, with 6 bases sitting between them. The CDR3 contains 13 residues. CDR3 sequence (DNA): TGTGCCAGCAGCCAAGACAGGTTCTACGAGCAGTACTTC. Amino acid sequence: CASSQDRFYEQYF.

This clonotype was recorded at least ten times. Mismatch with germline at one junction end may stem from a read error. This chain connects TRBV2 to TRBJ2-7; no definite D call. The CDR3 runs 13 residues. CDR1 and CDR2 from the germline V gene are SNHLY and FYNNEI. Written as DNA, the CDR3 is TGTGCCAGCAGGGAAGGGATGATGTACGAGCAGTACTTC. It encodes CASREGMMYEQYF.

This clonotype has a handful of counts. J is TRBJ2-1 and V is TRBV25-1, with TRBD2 matching 12 bases. Germline loops: CDR1 MGHDK, CDR2 SYGVNS. V shed 6 bases, J shed 6 bases, and the junction held 6 bases outside the gene matches. This CDR3 has 15 residues. CDR3 DNA: TGTGCCAGCAGCGATCTGGGACTAGCGGGCAATGAGCAGTTCTTC. This codes for CASSDLGLAGNEQFF. Filled out from reference TRBV25-1 and TRBJ2-1, the complete variable domain reads EADIYQTPRYLVIGTGKKITLECSQTMGHDKMYWYQQDPGMELHLIHYSYGVNSTEKGDLSSESTVSRIRTEHFPLTLESARPSHTSQYLCASSDLGLAGNEQFFGPGTRLTVL.

The table lists this clonotype with a few counts. The rearrangement links TRBV20-1 to TRBJ2-1; D gene ambiguous. V lost 3 bases and J 1 base, leaving 13 bases between the germline ends. CDR3 length equals 15 residues. Germline-derived CDR1 and CDR2 are DFQATT and SNEGSKA (reference sequence). The CDR3, as DNA: TGCAGTGCTAGCAACCTTCGGCGGTCCTACAATGAGCAGTTCTTC. Translating gives CSASNLRRSYNEQFF.